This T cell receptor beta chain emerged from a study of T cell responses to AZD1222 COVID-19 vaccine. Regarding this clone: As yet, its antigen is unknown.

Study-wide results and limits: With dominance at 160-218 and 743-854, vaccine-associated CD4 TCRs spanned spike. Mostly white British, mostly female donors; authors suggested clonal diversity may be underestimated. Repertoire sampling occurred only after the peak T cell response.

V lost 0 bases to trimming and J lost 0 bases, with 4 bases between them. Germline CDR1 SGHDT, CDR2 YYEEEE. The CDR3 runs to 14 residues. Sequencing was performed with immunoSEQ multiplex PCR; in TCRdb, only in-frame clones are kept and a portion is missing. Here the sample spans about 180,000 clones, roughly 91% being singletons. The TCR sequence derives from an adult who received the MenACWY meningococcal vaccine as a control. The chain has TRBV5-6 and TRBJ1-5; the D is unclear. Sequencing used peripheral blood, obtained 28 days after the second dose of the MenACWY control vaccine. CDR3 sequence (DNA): TGTGCCAGCAGCTTGGGCTTTAGCAATCAGCCCCAGCATTTT. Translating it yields CASSLGFSNQPQHF.